Listed here is a single T cell receptor (beta chain). What it binds is not known. Survey-level resolution applied to immunoSEQ assay v3.0. Produced via immunoSEQ multiplex PCR; TCRdb's table is partial and in-frame only. The table has around 21,000 clones, about 85% seen once. Per the germline V gene, CDR1 is LNHNV and CDR2 is YYDKDF (reference sequence). V lost 3 bases and J 1 base, leaving 2 bases between the germline ends. This CDR3 contains 12 residues. The entry originates in a study of long-term antiretroviral therapy in people with HIV. Study-level points and caveats: Repertoires in HIV (unlike those of controls) had narrower CDR3 length ranges.

The sample was unsorted PBMCs, taken roughly 4 years after starting antiretroviral therapy. The receptor was isolated from a man aged 18 to 29 with HIV. The rearrangement uses TRBV15 and TRBJ2-3; no reliable D call. CDR3 DNA sequence: TGTGCCACCAGCAGCGGCACAGATACGCAGTATTTT. As protein: CATSSGTDTQYF.